Below, one TCR beta chain is given with its context. The data were taken from a study of shared clonotypes between healthy human individuals. Assay used: immunoSEQ multiplex PCR; TCRdb lists only in-frame clones, some missing. The sample has 490,000 or so clones, about 80% seen once. Free of recent acute infections or vaccinations, the donors were healthy HIV-negative adults. The donors were all Caucasian adults (living in Nashville, Tennessee). Germline lookup yields CDR1 LNHDA and CDR2 SQIVND (reference sequence). V lost 1 base, J lost 2 bases, and 9 bases lay in between. This CDR3 has 15 amino acids.

The clonotype originates from a woman in her 40s in good health. Some clones in this sample may be carry-over from other donors' samples. Material: PBMCs. The V and J genes are TRBV19 and TRBJ1-5; D not resolved. The CDR3 sequence: CASSIAGEGNQPQHF. CDR3 sequence (DNA): TGTGCCAGTAGTATAGCGGGTGAAGGCAATCAGCCCCAGCATTTT. The entire variable domain, with the rest obtained from reference TRBV19 and TRBJ1-5, is as follows: DGGITQSPKYLFRKEGQNVTLSCEQNLNHDAMYWYRQDPGQGLRLIYYSQIVNDFQKGDIAEGYSVSREKKESFPLTVTSAQKNPTAFYLCASSIAGEGNQPQHFGDGTRLSIL.